The text below deals with one T cell receptor (beta chain). The antigen this receptor binds is unknown. No base quality information exists; no much larger clone differs at one position. These data come from a study of cytomegalovirus exposure and HLA in healthy donors (dated by TCRdb to the late 2010s). Background on the whole study: In an earlier analysis of some 550 of the donors, 276 Gb of sequence data and 100 million or so unique TCR beta sequences from some 170 million T cells were reported. Among roughly 400 genotyped donors of the cohort, an average of roughly 230,000 unique TCR beta nucleotide sequences was sequenced per donor, of which about 20% were non-productive. Every discovery cohort repertoire had been produced on one sequencing platform. The T cell repertoires of about 700 subjects were profiled by immunosequencing and related to cytomegalovirus serostatus. The later analysis used no new phenotypic data to find candidate immune exposures, relying instead on TCR beta sequences and their occurrence across donors. HLA typing included class I and class II loci at four-digit resolution. About 5 DR-DQ haplotypes were handled as single units for association and clustering, since linkage in the cohort was strong. In a later genetic analysis, genome-wide SNP genotypes for about three fifths of the 666 donors were used, and that subset was treated as a discovery cohort. The study aimed to test whether cataloging public T cell receptors could reveal signatures of past pathogen exposure. An earlier analysis of a few hundred of the donors applied high-throughput TCR beta sequencing to assess whether each TCR beta V gene segment acted as functional or pseudogenic. A later analysis re-examined previously published TCR beta repertoires from just over 650 donors and added high-resolution HLA genotyping to investigate patterns of TCR occurrence. To predict cytomegalovirus infection status, the study combined high-throughput TCR immunosequencing, statistical association of individual TCRs with disease status, and machine learning. Among the approximately 400 genotyped donors, about 85% belonged to the genetic ancestry cluster associated with self-reported Caucasian donors. In addition to the first cohort of about 650 subjects, a separate validation cohort of around 110 different subjects was used. The number of donors typed differed by locus, with 629-630 for A, B, C, DRB1 and DQB1, around 500 for DQA1, under 610 for DPA1, and some 440 for DPB1. An early release covering about 600 HLA-typed donors comprised roughly 300 gigabases of sequencing data and around 80 million unique TCR sequences. Donor age, sex, ethnicity and CMV serostatus were compiled alongside the repertoire data.

The CDR3 goes from the cysteine to the phenylalanine over 16 residues. Only the CDR3 region is kept as DNA, spanning 48 bases read in frame from base 1. Looking up the germline V gene (reference sequence) yields CDR1 LNHDA and CDR2 SQIVND. V lost 2 bases and J lost 0 bases, and the count of bases not matched to a germline gene is 2. In total, over 600 healthy bone marrow donors made up the cohort. All cohort members were sampled while nominally healthy, although unrecorded immune exposures were likely present. The donor tested CMV seronegative and was one of the 352 seronegative cohort members. A peripheral blood sample was collected from each donor, and TCR beta sequencing was performed on peripheral blood mononuclear cells. Genomic DNA extraction from the blood cell samples was performed with the Qiagen DNeasy Blood Extraction Kit. The research as a whole found: Over 15 rarely observed V segments, including chromosome 9 orphons, were excluded from the earlier analysis of several hundred of the donors because counts were too low. Roughly uniform sequencing depth across donors was assumed in presence/absence analyses, although this assumption may not hold. The classifier was reported to diagnose cytomegalovirus status with high specificity and sensitivity in both the original and validation cohorts. Assigning TCR associations to individual alleles was difficult when HLA alleles, especially DR and DQ, strongly co-occurred. For the cohort, immune exposure information was limited to CMV serostatus. Linkage disequilibrium might explain the correlated functional status among segregating V segments, but an unknown experimental factor could not be ruled out. Only TCR beta chains were sequenced in this cohort, and the absence of alpha or paired-chain data limited detectable features. According to the authors, the approach could potentially be generalized to other disease states and immunological phenotypes. Most TCR sequences were seen in very few donors, while some public TCRs were found in many individuals. Most CMV-associated TCR beta chains appeared to be HLA-restricted in a later analysis, and the HLA associations seemed to be driven largely by CMV exposure. A later genetic analysis associated a missense DCLRE1C variant with V-gene and J-gene trimming of TCR beta chains, and an independent cohort replicated the association. Specific HLA alleles were associated with 15,000 to 20,000 TCR beta sequences at a false discovery rate of 0.05 in a later analysis. The 87-base-pair reads could not distinguish some IMGT-functional V segments, including TRBV6-2 and TRBV6-3, so those segments were excluded. A cluster of highly shared sequence variants was judged likely to be a technical artifact of the sequencing pipeline. In vitro tests confirmed that a few of the cytomegalovirus-associated TCR beta chains recognize cytomegalovirus antigens. An earlier analysis of some 560 of the donors showed that most TCR beta V segments appeared in productive rearrangements either about 87% or about 30% of the time, which broadly matched IMGT annotations. Compared with equally common non-associated chains, HLA-associated TCR beta chains in a later analysis were more clonally expanded and had lower generation probabilities. A later analysis reported that several top co-occurrence clusters appeared linked to parvovirus B19, influenza, CMV and Epstein-Barr virus. Because HLA typing was unavailable for some donors at each locus, only the typed subset was used in association tests. A further reported finding was that TCR beta sequences accurately predicted the HLA-A and HLA-B alleles for most subjects in the first cohort. According to a later genetic analysis, donors in an Asian-associated ancestry cluster had fewer N-insertions in productive TCRs than the approximately 670-donor mean. The study gave a list of about 170 TCR beta chains associated with cytomegalovirus. A later analysis found that TCR association rates varied across HLA loci, with DRB1 alleles showing the most associated TCRs and HLA-C alleles the fewest.

The library was obtained by the immunoSEQ multiplex PCR assay. A mixture of 60 forward primers for TCR Vbeta segments and 13 reverse primers for TCR Jbeta segments was used in the multiplex PCR. The CDR3 region of rearranged TCR beta genes was amplified from genomic DNA by a multiplex PCR assay. Amplified TCR beta libraries were sequenced as 87-base-pair reads on the Illumina HiSeq System. As for the authors' bioinformatics: Across the 500 to 750 repertoires, a later analysis counted 80 million or so unique TCR beta chains, around 10 million of which were shared by at least two donors. Raw reads were error-corrected and collapsed into unique sequences with a nearest-neighbor algorithm that merged closely related sequences to remove PCR and sequencing errors. CDR3 sequences were aligned to IMGT reference sequences to assign V, D and J gene segments. For a sequence to be retained, a match of at least six nucleotides was required to both a V gene segment and a J gene segment. Rearrangements were classified as productive when the CDR3 lacked stop codons and remained in frame with V and J, and all other rearrangements were classified as non-productive. Following IMGT convention, CDR3 was defined as the stretch from the second conserved V-encoded cysteine up to the conserved J-encoded phenylalanine. The earlier analysis of 500 to 650 of the donors excluded any sequence lacking an unambiguous match to a single V gene segment. In an earlier analysis of approximately 500 of the donors, a V segment was called functional when productive rearrangements were above 56.7%, and segregating when the standard deviation between donors exceeded 5%. A statistical classification framework was built to diagnose cytomegalovirus status from the catalog of TCR beta chain sequences. In a later analysis, TCR nucleotide sequences were compared against IMGT/GENE-DB human TR gene sequences so that V and J genes could be assigned. A later analysis assigned CDR3 sequences and most-parsimonious VDJ recombination scenarios with the TCRdist pipeline. In a later analysis, each TCR beta chain was defined by its CDR3 amino acid sequence together with its V-gene family, and reads lacking a unique V-gene family were excluded. A later analysis removed 592 highly shared, low-generation-probability nucleotide sequences to deal with suspected cross-contamination and a sequencing artifact. For each public chain, a later analysis derived a clonal expansion index from normalized ranks of inferred template counts within each repertoire. In a later analysis, generation probabilities were computed using a VDJ recombination model fitted to out-of-frame rearrangements, and the results were checked against IGoR. In a later analysis, hypergeometric tests were used to score TCR-TCR, TCR-HLA and TCR-CMV co-occurrence, with a repertoire-size bias correction applied to TCR pairs. A later analysis estimated false discovery rates by permuting HLA or CMV assignments 20 times. A later analysis grouped co-occurring TCRs with DBSCAN, adding TCRdist sequence similarity when clustering within HLA-allele-positive subsets. Repertoires with fewer than 30,000 or more than 120,000 public chains, plus five repertoires with anomalous nucleotide sharing, were excluded from co-occurrence clustering. The clones in this table, taken by TCRdb from immuneACCESS, are in-frame only. Not every clone is retained; where verified, under half of the shortfall comes from an unresolved V gene, and the cause of the rest is unknown. D and trimming come from the DNA, and the V and J calls and clone size come from that table. This sample is represented by around 140,000 clones; 9.7% of them were singletons. The ten biggest clones cover 1.5% to 2% of the sample.

The receptor comes from a man aged 50-60 years in good health and CMV-seronegative. Sequenced input: PBMCs. Recombination joined TRBV19 with TRBJ2-3; the junction holds 10 bases that match TRBD2. The nucleotides are TGTGCCAGTAGTATAACTAGCGGGGCTAGCACAGATACGCAGTATTTT. The translation is CASSITSGASTDTQYF.